This is a list of T cell receptor beta chains from one sample in a study of blood T cell repertoires in COVID-19. Clones were read by immunoSEQ multiplex PCR, and TCRdb kept only the in-frame ones, dropping some. The sample yields under 250,000 clones, around 82% seen once. The sample consisted of peripheral blood. Receptors originate from a woman aged 50 to 60 with acute or convalescent COVID-19. CDR3s include the opening cysteine and the closing phenylalanine or tryptophan.

>TRBV2
CASTRGASGSNEQFF
>TRBV24-1
CATSATRDSLQETQYF
>TRBV4-2
CASSQRASGSTDTQYF
>TRBV5-1
CASSLGPGLSHYEQYF
>TRBV20-1
CSASVDEQYF
>TRBV7-9
CASSFEGPQYF
>TRBV29-1
CSVDGGVAGGGDEQFF
>TRBV24-1
CATSASLKTSGNLDTQYF
>TRBV2
CASRLRRGGDEQFF
>TRBV6-1
CASSELAGEQYF
>TRBV6-5
CASSFPGPYTEAFF
>TRBV28
CASSTESVAGLFTGELFF
>TRBV19
CASSIGGKGPTDTQYF
>TRBV28
CASSPAGGSYTF